This TCR beta chain was profiled in a study of blood T cell repertoires in COVID-19. Some clones are missing from TCRdb's copy, which holds only in-frame ones; the method was immunoSEQ multiplex PCR. The table lists 200,000 to 250,000 clones, just over 85% of them singletons. Germline V lookup: CDR1 MNHEY, CDR2 SVGAGI. J lost 1 base, V lost 6 bases, and 6 bases had no gene match. There are 15 residues in the CDR3. Sequenced sample: PBMCs or T cells enriched from blood (not recorded which). This chain uses TRBV6-5 with TRBJ2-1; the match to TRBD2 covers 7 bases. This TCR came from a woman aged 45-59 years with acute COVID-19. CDR3: CASSPWGGSYNEQFF. In DNA, the CDR3 is TGTGCCAGCAGCCCCTGGGGGGGATCCTACAATGAGCAGTTCTTC.